This T cell receptor beta chain was profiled in a study of blood T cell repertoires in COVID-19 (dated by TCRdb to the early 2020s). As for the study more broadly: Samples from collaborators originated in the United States, Italy and Spain and spanned both the acute and convalescent phases of COVID-19. The material from the prospective study consisted of cDNA or gDNA derived from T cells, B-cell-depleted T cells, or PBMCs. Deeply sampled blood TCRbeta repertoires from subjects exposed to, actively infected with, or recovered from COVID-19 were included in the dataset. The repertoires were released in a freely available public database meant as a resource for research on the immune response to SARS-CoV-2. The samples were drawn from two sources: the first 160 participants of the ongoing ImmuneRACE study, and over 950 subjects contributed by 6 global collaborators. A de-identified subject ID, COVID-19 status, age in years and sex were almost always included in the sample metadata. Where available, HLA class I and class II types were obtained from metadata supplied by the sample provider rather than from assay-based typing.

As regards this clone: Its antigen has not been determined. Within one base of it there is no much larger clone, and no base qualities were kept.

The collaborating institutions used their own protocols to collect whole blood in K2EDTA tubes. Collaborator samples were shipped for TCRbeta analysis as frozen whole blood, isolated PBMCs, or DNA extracted from either sample type. V is pruned by 4 bases and J by 12 bases, leaving 12 bases of the junction without a gene match. For CDR1 and CDR2, the germline V gene lists SGHVS and FQNEAQ. The CDR3 measures 14 amino acids from cysteine to phenylalanine. The kept DNA is CDR3 alone, 42 bases in frame from the first base. The paper as a whole reports these results and caveats: How much clinical and demographic metadata was included differed by source and by participant, and the metadata was provided uncurated.

The immunoSEQ Assay, a bias-controlled multiplex PCR, was used to amplify TCRbeta CDR3 regions from genomic DNA. For the original study's pipeline: Nucleated cell counts per sample were estimated from amplification of reference gene primers within the assay. Sequence reads were collapsed and filtered to measure the absolute abundance of every unique TCRbeta CDR3 rearrangement. Productive Simpson clonality was computed per sample as the square root of Simpson's diversity index over productive rearrangements. What TCRdb holds here is the immuneACCESS table cut down to in-frame rearrangements. Part of the clones is not present; checked against another copy, under half of the missing clones reflect an unresolved V gene, and the others are unexplained. D and trimming come from the DNA, and the V and J calls and clone size come from that table. This sample lists roughly 59,000 clones; roughly 80% were detected once. More than 9.5% of the sample is in the top ten clones.

The V gene is TRBV7-8 and the J gene is TRBJ2-1; a stretch of 7 junction bases matches TRBD2. The sequencing input was peripheral blood. This TCR was sampled from a human donor in a cohort sampled during active COVID-19. The CDR3 sequence is CASSSSGLPKGQFF. The nucleotide sequence reads as follows: TGTGCCAGCAGCTCCTCGGGACTACCTAAGGGGCAGTTCTTC.